This T cell receptor beta chain was sequenced in a study of blood T cell repertoires in COVID-19. Germline V lookup: CDR1 SGHDT, CDR2 YYEEEE. There are 14 residues in the CDR3. With 2 bases removed from V and 3 bases from J, the gap between germline ends came to 10 bases. The count of this clone is one. The protocol was immunoSEQ multiplex PCR, while the TCRdb copy is restricted to in-frame clones and leaves out a portion. The sample shows some 77,000 clones, 90% of them seen only once. The chain joins TRBV5-6 to TRBJ2-3, with a possible D match to TRBD2 (6 bases). Sample: peripheral blood. This clonotype was obtained from a woman of 80 years or more with active or convalescent COVID-19. CDR3 nucleotide sequence: TGTGCCAGCAGCTTCGGGACTGTGACAGATACGCAGTATTTT. Translating it yields CASSFGTVTDTQYF.